This T cell receptor beta chain is drawn from a study of blood T cell repertoires in COVID-19. Study background: The United States, Italy and Spain provided the acute and convalescent COVID-19 samples.

Adults between about 18 and 95 years of age took part from about 24 US areas. Before they entered the study, exposed participants had met a COVID-19 case within 2 weeks. V dropped 0 bases and J dropped 0; count of bases not matched to a gene: 2. The germline CDR1 and CDR2 sequences are SGHRS and YFSETQ. This CDR3 spans 16 amino acids. Only in-frame clones appear in the TCRdb table, and some are missing; sequencing was by immunoSEQ multiplex PCR. In the table there are around 250,000 clones, 88% of which are singletons. This TCR was sampled from a woman in her thirties or forties who had been exposed to COVID-19. The V gene is TRBV5-1, the J gene TRBJ2-1; 8 positions agree with TRBD2. Sequencing used PBMCs or T cells enriched from blood (not recorded which). The CDR3 loop is CASSLERGISYNEQFF. The CDR3 region has the DNA TGCGCCAGCAGCTTGGAGCGGGGGATCTCCTACAATGAGCAGTTCTTC.